This T cell receptor (beta chain) appears in the sequencing data of a study of T cell responses to AZD1222 COVID-19 vaccine (dated by TCRdb to 2020 to 2022). Concerning the study at large: AZD1222 recipients with second doses at about 4 weeks or about 12 weeks were pooled, because spike-specific TCR depth and breadth did not differ between schedules. Enrollment into the trials was organized by age into subgroups of 18-55, 56-69 and 70-plus years, and those subgroups contained roughly 140, 27 and 60 TCR-sequenced participants, respectively. A total of approximately 240 trial participants underwent TCR sequencing, of whom 207 received two doses of AZD1222 and about 25 received two doses of the MenACWY control vaccine.

V is pared back by 4 bases and J by 3 bases, with 8 bases lying between the germline termini. According to the germline V gene, CDR1 reads SGHDT and CDR2 reads YYEEEE. The CDR3 covers 13 residues, taking in both the cysteine and the phenylalanine. Kept here is only the CDR3 DNA, which spans 39 bases and is read in frame from base 1. The CDR3 regions of human TCRbeta chains were analyzed by immunosequencing. Turning to the authors' computational methods: TCRs in the repertoires were matched against a reference library of SARS-CoV-2-specific TCRs that had been generated with the MIRA antigen-specificity platform. Breadth meant the fraction of unique TCRs that were SARS-CoV-2-associated, whereas depth meant the fraction of total T cells that were SARS-CoV-2-associated. Using the MIRA data, every spike-specific TCR was mapped to the spike region that the TCR reacted to and assigned to either a CD4 or a CD8 class. Log10-transformed breadth and depth values were compared by one-way ANOVA with Sidak's multiple comparisons tests. TCRdb re-hosts the immuneACCESS table, in-frame sequences only. Its copies lack some clones; in the studies checked, an unresolved V gene accounts for under half of them, and the cause for the rest is not known. V, J and clone size reflect that table, while D and trimming were determined from the DNA. Recorded for this sample are 130,000 to 150,000 clones; roughly nine tenths of them occurred a single time. The ten most abundant clones make up 1.5% to 2% of the sample.

Sample time point, as interpreted from the label and publication: baseline before first vaccination. The vaccinee samples were drawn from two UK trials, COV001 and COV002, one of which was a single-blind randomized controlled phase 2/3 trial testing AZD1222 (ChAdOx1 nCoV-19) in healthy adults. For TCRbeta chain sequencing, PBMC samples were collected from trial participants at day 0 and at day 28 after the second dose. What the work shows at the level of the full study, not this receptor alone: Reportedly, almost half of the unique spike-specific TCRs recognized epitopes lying outside the regions that are mutated in the B.1.351 and B.1.1.7 variants. Because no day 14 peak-response samples were available, the repertoires could be characterized only after the peak T cell response. Most participants were white British and females outnumbered males, and the authors suggested that clonal diversity may have been underestimated. The 56-69-year group was small, and its depth increase did not reach significance, likely because of low power. The whole spike protein was spanned by vaccine-associated CD4 TCRs, and dominant responses were seen in regions 160-218 and 743-854. Only five or six AZD1222 recipients were SARS-CoV-2 seropositive at baseline, limiting conclusions about previously exposed vaccinees. Spike-specific TCR breadth and depth rose significantly after two AZD1222 doses compared with day 0 and with MenACWY recipients.

As regards this clone: This receptor's antigen is unknown. No base-level quality is on record; no much larger clone is a single base apart.

This material consisted of peripheral blood, taken on day 0 of AZD1222 vaccination. The origin of this receptor is an adult in good health. The rearranged chain carries TRBV5-6 and TRBJ1-5, with the D gene call left open. In nucleotides, the sequence is TGTGCCAGCAGCCCGGGATCCAATCAGCCCCAGCATTTT. The resulting protein is CASSPGSNQPQHF.